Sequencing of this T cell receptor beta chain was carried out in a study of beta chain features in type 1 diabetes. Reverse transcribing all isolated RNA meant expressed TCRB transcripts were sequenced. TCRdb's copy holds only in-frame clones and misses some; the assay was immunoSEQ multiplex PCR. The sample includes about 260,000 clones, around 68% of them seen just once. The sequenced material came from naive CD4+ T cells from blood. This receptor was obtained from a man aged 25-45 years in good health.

DNA for the CDR3: TGTGCCTGGAGCCTAGGGACTAGCGGCTACGAGCAGTACTTC. Protein product: CAWSLGTSGYEQYF. The genes are TRBV30 and TRBJ2-7; 11 bases agree with TRBD2. CDR1 GTSNPN and CDR2 SVGIG come from the germline V gene (reference sequence). The CDR3 has 14 residues. V lost 3 bases to trimming and J lost 3 bases; unmatched junction nucleotides: 4.